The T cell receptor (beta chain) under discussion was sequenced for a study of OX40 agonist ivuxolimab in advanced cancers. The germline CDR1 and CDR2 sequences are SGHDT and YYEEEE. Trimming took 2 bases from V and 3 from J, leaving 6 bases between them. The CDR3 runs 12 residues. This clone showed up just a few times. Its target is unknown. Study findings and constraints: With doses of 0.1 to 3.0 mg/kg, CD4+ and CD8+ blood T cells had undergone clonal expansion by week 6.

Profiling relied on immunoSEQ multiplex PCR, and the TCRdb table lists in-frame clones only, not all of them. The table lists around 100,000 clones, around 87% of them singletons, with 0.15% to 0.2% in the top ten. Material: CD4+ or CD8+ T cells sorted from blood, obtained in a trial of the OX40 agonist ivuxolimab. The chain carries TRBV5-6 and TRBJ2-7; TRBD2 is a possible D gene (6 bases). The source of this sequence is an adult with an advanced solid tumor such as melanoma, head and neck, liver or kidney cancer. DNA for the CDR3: TGTGCCAGCAGCTTCGGGGGCTACGAGCAGTACTTC. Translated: CASSFGGYEQYF.